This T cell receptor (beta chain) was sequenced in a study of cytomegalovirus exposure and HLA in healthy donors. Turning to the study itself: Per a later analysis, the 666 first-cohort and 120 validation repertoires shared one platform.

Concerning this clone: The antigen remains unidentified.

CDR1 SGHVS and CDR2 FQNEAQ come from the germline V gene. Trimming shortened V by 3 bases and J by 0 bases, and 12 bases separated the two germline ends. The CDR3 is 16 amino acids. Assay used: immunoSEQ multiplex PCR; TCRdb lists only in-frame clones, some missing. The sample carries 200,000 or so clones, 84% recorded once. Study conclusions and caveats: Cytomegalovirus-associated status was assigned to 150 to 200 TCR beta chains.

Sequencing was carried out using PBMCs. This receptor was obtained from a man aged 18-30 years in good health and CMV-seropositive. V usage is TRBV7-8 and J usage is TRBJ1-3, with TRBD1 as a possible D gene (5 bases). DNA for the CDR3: TGTGCCAGCAGCTTTGACAGAATGATCTCTGGAAACACCATATATTTT. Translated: CASSFDRMISGNTIYF. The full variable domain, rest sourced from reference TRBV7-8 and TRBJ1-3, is GAGVSQSPRYKVAKRGQDVALRCDPISGHVSLFWYQQALGQGPEFLTYFQNEAQLDKSGLPSDRFFAERPEGSVSTLKIQRTQQEDSAVYLCASSFDRMISGNTIYFGEGSWLTVV.